The clone carrying this T cell receptor (beta chain) turned up a few times. TCR beta libraries were prepared from cDNA with unique molecular identifiers. TCRdb reprocessed the PCR reads with MiXCR, giving one entry per CDR3 protein. The profile covers hundreds of thousands of distinct CDR3 sequences, with 25% to 30% appearing a single time and more than 0.55% taken by the ten largest. The sample belongs to a study of post-analysis software for immune sequencing data. This receptor was identified in a girl aged 10-17 years with multiple sclerosis. The sample consisted of blood.

DNA for the CDR3: TGTGCCAGCAGTCAGACCCGGGACAGCCGAGACACAGATACGCAGTATTTT. Residues: CASSQTRDSRDTDTQYF. The V and J genes are TRBV27 and TRBJ2-3, with 7 bases identical to TRBD1. The CDR3 is 17 amino acids. The V gene's germline CDR1 is MNHEY and CDR2 SMNVEV (reference sequence). V was clipped by 5 bases and J by 2 bases; unmatched bases: 13.